Listed here are 20 T cell receptor beta chains from one sample, sequenced in a study of cytomegalovirus exposure and HLA in healthy donors. Produced via immunoSEQ multiplex PCR; TCRdb's table is partial and in-frame only. The table shows about 220,000 clones, with approximately 88% occurring only once. Sequenced input: PBMCs. These receptors were taken from a woman aged 25 to 39 in good health and CMV-seropositive.

The V gene is TRBV9, the J gene TRBJ2-3; TRBD1 aligns across 10 bases. This CDR3 is 16 amino acids long. The germline gives CDR1 SGDLS, CDR2 YYNGEE. Trimming at V came to 4 bases and at J to 3 bases, leaving 8 bases not matched to a gene. CDR3 region: CASSRDRGGVTDTQYF. In DNA, the CDR3 is TGTGCCAGCAGCCGGGACAGGGGAGGGGTGACAGATACGCAGTATTTT.

The J gene is TRBJ1-2, the V gene TRBV4-2; 11 nucleotides agree with TRBD1. The CDR3 length is 17 residues. With V trimmed by 4 bases and J by 2 bases, 9 bases remained unmatched. Looked up from germline, CDR1 is LGHNA and CDR2 is YNFKEQ. CDR3 loop: CASSPHTRTGGNYGYTF. DNA for the CDR3: TGTGCCAGCAGCCCACACACCCGGACAGGGGGCAACTATGGCTACACCTTC.

The chain joins TRBV5-1 to TRBJ2-3, with D hard to call. The CDR3 covers 15 residues. The V gene's germline CDR1 is SGHRS and CDR2 YFSETQ. V lost 4 bases and J lost 1, with 13 bases in between. CDR3 sequence reads: CASSPYMDGTDTQYF. The CDR3 nucleotides are TGCGCCAGCAGCCCCTACATGGATGGCACAGATACGCAGTATTTT.

This clone has a handful of counts. CDR3 loop: CASSATGLGNTIYF. The CDR3 DNA reads TGTGCCAGCAGCGCGACAGGGCTTGGAAACACCATATATTTT. The rearrangement links TRBV7-9 to TRBJ1-3; 7 bases align to TRBD1. Looked up from germline, CDR1 is SEHNR and CDR2 is FQNEAQ (reference sequence). The CDR3 covers 14 residues. V was pared by 5 bases and J by 3 bases, with 4 bases of the junction left unmatched.

This chain links TRBV6-5 with TRBJ1-2; no definite D call. V was trimmed by 8 bases and J by 6 bases, leaving 16 bases between them. Per germline, CDR1 MNHEY and CDR2 SVGAGI. The CDR3 runs to 13 residues. The CDR3 loop reads CASQAGGADGYTF. CDR3 nucleotides: TGTGCCAGCCAAGCGGGCGGAGCGGATGGCTACACCTTC.

V usage is TRBV11-3 and J usage is TRBJ2-1; 12 positions match TRBD2. Germline-derived CDR1 and CDR2 are SGHNT and YENEEA. The J segment lost 6 bases and the V segment lost 5 bases, leaving 5 bases of the junction unmatched. The CDR3 contains 15 residues. The DNA for the CDR3 is TGTGCCAGCAGCGCGGGGACTAGCGGGCCCAATGAGCAGTTCTTC. Its translation is CASSAGTSGPNEQFF.

The chain is built from TRBV14 and TRBJ2-7; D ambiguous. Between the trimmed V and J ends, which lost 2 bases and 3 bases, there was a span of 11 bases. There are 14 residues in the CDR3. Germline assignment: CDR1 SGHDN and CDR2 FVKESK. The CDR3 coding sequence is TGTGCCAGCAGCCAATACCCTAGAGACTACGAGCAGTACTTC. Translating it yields CASSQYPRDYEQYF.

This chain uses TRBV29-1 with TRBJ1-1; D is unclear. The CDR3 consists of 11 residues. CDR1 and CDR2 (germline): SQVTM, ANQGSEA. The V gene lost 8 bases and the J gene lost 1 base, with 8 bases spanning the gap. DNA of the CDR3: TGCAGCACTGTGGAGAACACTGAAGCTTTCTTT. Amino acid sequence: CSTVENTEAFF. Full variable domain (remainder filled in from reference TRBV29-1 and TRBJ1-1): SAVISQKPSRDICQRGTSLTIQCQVDSQVTMMFWYRQQPGQSLTLIATANQGSEATYESGFVIDKFPISRPNLTFSTLTVSNMSPEDSSIYLCSTVENTEAFFGQGTRLTVV.

This chain joins TRBV7-9 and TRBJ2-5, with TRBD1 identical over 10 bases. V dropped 6 bases and J dropped 4; count of bases not matched to a gene: 2. CDR1 and CDR2 (germline): SEHNR, FQNEAQ (reference sequence). This CDR3 region has 13 residues. The CDR3 nucleotides read TGTGCCAGCAGGGACAGGGGGGGAGAGACCCAGTACTTC. Translated, it gives CASRDRGGETQYF.

This rearrangement joins TRBV29-1 to TRBJ1-1, with 8 bases identical to TRBD1. Germline V gene sequence: CDR1 SQVTM, CDR2 ANQGSEA. V shed 4 bases, J shed 6 bases, and the junction held 10 bases outside the gene matches. The CDR3 extends over 14 amino acids. This CDR3 reads CSVARGPDLAEAFF. The CDR3 region has the DNA TGCAGCGTTGCCAGGGGGCCGGATCTCGCTGAAGCTTTCTTT.

V is TRBV29-1 and J is TRBJ1-1; 12 bases line up with TRBD1. With V trimmed by 7 bases and J by 5 bases, 14 bases remained unmatched. Germline loops: CDR1 SQVTM, CDR2 ANQGSEA. The CDR3 extends over 16 amino acids. Here the CDR3 DNA reads TGCAGCGCCCTACCGGGACAGGGGGCTGGGTGGACTGAAGCTTTCTTT. Protein: CSALPGQGAGWTEAFF.

This clone was observed a single time. This chain links TRBV19 with TRBJ2-5; the match to TRBD2 covers 12 bases. The CDR3 loop spans 14 amino acids. V gave up 7 bases and J gave up 4 bases; unmatched junction bases: 4. Germline CDR1 and CDR2: LNHDA and SQIVND (reference sequence). The CDR3 here is CASKPGLAGETQYF. The CDR3 DNA reads TGTGCCAGTAAGCCGGGACTAGCGGGAGAGACCCAGTACTTC.

This clone occurred a few times. This chain links TRBV6-5 with TRBJ1-5; 7 nucleotides align to TRBD1. V lost 6 bases and J lost 1; bases outside the gene matches: 6. This CDR3 has 15 residues. Germline CDR1 reads MNHEY; CDR2 reads SVGAGI. The CDR3, as DNA: TGTGCCAGCAGGCGCCGGGACAGAAGCAATCAGCCCCAGCATTTT. This codes for CASRRRDRSNQPQHF.

This chain connects TRBV7-8 to TRBJ1-1; D remains unclear. The CDR3 runs to 12 residues. Trimming shortened V by 3 bases and J by 4 bases, and 6 bases separated the two germline ends. Germline CDR1 and CDR2: SGHVS and FQNEAQ. This CDR3 is CASSLTSTEAFF. The CDR3 DNA sequence: TGTGCCAGCAGCTTGACGAGCACTGAAGCTTTCTTT.

V usage is TRBV25-1 and J usage is TRBJ1-4; 7 bases agree with TRBD1. Trimming removed 4 bases from V and 0 bases from J; junction bases left unmatched: 8. From germline, CDR1 is MGHDK and CDR2 SYGVNS. CDR3 length: 17 residues. CDR3 nucleotide sequence: TGTGCCAGCAGTGGGGGCGGAGGGGGCGCAACTAATGAAAAACTGTTTTTT. The encoded protein is CASSGGGGGATNEKLFF.

V and J are TRBV12-5 and TRBJ2-7; tentatively, D is TRBD1 (6 bases). The CDR3 consists of 16 residues. V lost 0 bases and J 3 bases, leaving 15 bases between the germline ends. From germline, CDR1 is LGHNT and CDR2 FRNRAP. CDR3 in amino acids: CASGLVSQGLLYEQYF. The CDR3 region has the DNA TGTGCTAGTGGTTTGGTTTCCCAGGGGTTGCTCTACGAGCAGTACTTC.

This clone was observed many times. The V and J genes are TRBV9 and TRBJ2-7, with D perhaps given as TRBD1 or TRBD2 (5 bases each). Germline loops: CDR1 SGDLS, CDR2 YYNGEE. The germline V and J ends were trimmed by 4 bases and 2 bases, with 16 bases remaining between them. The CDR3 spans 15 residues. This CDR3 reads CASSSGAGSTYEQYF. As DNA, the CDR3 is TGTGCCAGCAGCTCCGGGGCAGGGTCGACCTACGAGCAGTACTTC.

This clone appeared a few times. This chain uses TRBV7-9 with TRBJ2-7; 8 bases are a match to TRBD1. The ends lost 5 bases at V and 3 bases at J; junction bases unmatched: 3. CDR3 length: 13 residues. CDR1 is SEHNR, CDR2 FQNEAQ, per germline (reference sequence). The CDR3 nucleotides read TGTGCCAGCAGCCCACAGGGGGACTACGAGCAGTACTTC. Protein product: CASSPQGDYEQYF. Using reference TRBV7-9 and TRBJ2-7 for the parts outside the CDR3, the full variable domain is DTGVSQNPRHKITKRGQNVTFRCDPISEHNRLYWYRQTLGQGPEFLTYFQNEAQLEKSRLLSDRFSAERPKGSFSTLEIQRTEQGDSAMYLCASSPQGDYEQYFGPGTRLTVT.

The chain combines TRBV10-3 with TRBJ2-7, with a weak D call TRBD2 (5 bases). Looked up from germline, CDR1 is ENHRY and CDR2 is SYGVKD. V lost 8 bases and J lost 2, with 13 bases in between. The CDR3 has 13 residues. For the CDR3, the DNA is TGTGCCATCGGAGCGGATTCAGCCTACGAGCAGTACTTC. It translates to CAIGADSAYEQYF.

The chain joins TRBV30 to TRBJ1-1; no definite D call. V lost 7 bases to trimming and J lost 8 bases, with 11 bases between them. Germline assignment: CDR1 GTSNPN and CDR2 SVGIG (reference sequence). The CDR3 loop spans 10 amino acids. Here the CDR3 DNA reads TGTGCCTCCAAGAGGATGGAAGCTTTCTTT. This codes for CASKRMEAFF.